The 16 T cell receptor beta chains listed next were all sequenced from one sample in a study of patients and donors after allogeneic stem cell transplantation. One entry per CDR3 protein results from TCRdb running MiXCR on the RT-PCR reads. The repertoire holds over 400,000 distinct CDR3 sequences, 16% seen once, with around 7.2% in the top ten. Sequenced material: blood, either unsorted or a sorted T cell fraction (not recorded which). The source is a human donor who was either an allogeneic HSCT recipient or a stem cell or donor lymphocyte infusion donor (not recorded which). It is not recorded whose cells these are; they may come from a transplant donor.

This clonotype has a handful of counts. The chain carries TRBV18 and TRBJ1-1, with D perhaps TRBD1 (6 bases). V lost 3 bases and J 10 bases, leaving 12 bases between the germline ends. The CDR3 is made up of 12 amino acids. CDR1 KGHSH and CDR2 LQKENI come from the germline V gene. The CDR3 region is CASSPDSQRAFF. The CDR3 DNA sequence: TGTGCCAGCTCACCGGACAGTCAGAGAGCTTTCTTT.

A few counts support this clonotype. V usage is TRBV2 and J usage is TRBJ2-1, with TRBD1 matching 9 bases. The V gene's germline CDR1 is SNHLY and CDR2 FYNNEI. This CDR3 spans 14 amino acids. The V gene end was trimmed by 10 bases and the J gene end by 5 bases; junction bases not matched to a gene: 9. The CDR3 coding sequence is TGTGCCAATTCGGACAGGGGTTTCCACAATGAGCAGTTCTTC. It specifies CANSDRGFHNEQFF.

This clonotype has a count of ten or more. The chain has TRBV24-1 and TRBJ2-7; TRBD2 matches 7 bases. This CDR3 comprises 15 residues. The V and J ends lost 3 bases and 4 bases, in that order; junction bases with no gene match: 8. Germline V CDR1 and CDR2: KGHDR, SFDVKD. The CDR3 DNA is TGTGCCACCAGTGATGCGACAGCGGGGTTTTACGAGCAGTACTTC. Protein: CATSDATAGFYEQYF.

The chain couples TRBV14 to TRBJ2-1; D may be TRBD1 (6 bases). This CDR3 comprises 16 residues. With 0 bases removed from V and 4 bases from J, the gap between germline ends came to 13 bases. Germline assignment: CDR1 SGHDN and CDR2 FVKESK. CDR3: CASSQERQARYNEQFF. CDR3 nucleotide sequence: TGTGCCAGCAGCCAAGAAAGACAGGCAAGATACAATGAGCAGTTCTTC.

This clonotype was picked up a small number of times. The V and J genes are TRBV20-1 and TRBJ2-3; 9 bases agree with TRBD2. The V segment lost 3 bases and the J segment 4 bases; nucleotides outside the gene matches: 5. CDR1 is DFQATT, CDR2 SNEGSKA, per germline (reference sequence). The CDR3 is made up of 14 amino acids. The CDR3 reads CSASLLAGPDTQYF. The CDR3 bases are TGCAGTGCTAGTCTTCTAGCGGGACCAGATACGCAGTATTTT.

The rearrangement uses TRBV2 and TRBJ2-6, with TRBD1 matching 8 bases. The V gene end was trimmed by 4 bases and the J gene end by 1 base; junction bases not matched to a gene: 6. CDR3 length equals 17 residues. The germline CDR1 and CDR2 sequences are SNHLY and FYNNEI. CDR3 nucleotides: TGTGCCAGCAGTGGATCCCAGGGGGCATCTGGGGCCAACGTCCTGACTTTC. Translating it yields CASSGSQGASGANVLTF.

This chain links TRBV3-1 with TRBJ1-1; TRBD1 matches at 7 bases. V lost 4 bases and J lost 3; bases outside the gene matches: 8. CDR1 and CDR2 (germline): LGHDT, YNNKEL (reference sequence). This CDR3 comprises 15 residues. In DNA, the CDR3 is TGTGCCAGCAGCCCTCATCCAGGGGGGTACACTGAAGCTTTCTTT. Protein sequence: CASSPHPGGYTEAFF.

This clonotype was seen a handful of times. The CDR3: CASSQDPSGGWRADTQYF. The CDR3 bases are TGCGCCAGCAGCCAAGACCCGTCCGGCGGGTGGCGTGCAGATACGCAGTATTTT. The chain has TRBV4-3 and TRBJ2-3; tentative D call: TRBD2 (5 bases). V was clipped by 0 bases and J by 4 bases, with 20 bases between them. The CDR3 is 18 residues long. Germline V gene lookup returns CDR1 LGHNA and CDR2 YSLEER.

This chain links TRBV20-1 with TRBJ1-5, with 10 bases that match TRBD1. The V and J ends lost 5 bases and 7 bases, in that order; junction bases with no gene match: 8. CDR1 and CDR2 (germline): DFQATT, SNEGSKA (reference sequence). This CDR3 has 14 amino acids. The CDR3 is CSAAGTGAGQPQHF. CDR3 bases: TGCAGTGCTGCCGGGACAGGGGCGGGGCAGCCCCAGCATTTT.

This clonotype was counted only a few times. The rearrangement joins TRBV3-1 to TRBJ2-5; D perhaps matches TRBD2 (6 bases). Trimming left V 5 bases short and J 0 bases short, with 13 bases between. There are 15 residues in the CDR3. Germline V gene sequence: CDR1 LGHDT, CDR2 YNNKEL (reference sequence). CDR3 nucleotides: TGTGCCAGCAGCTCGGCGGGACTGTACCAAGAGACCCAGTACTTC. This gives the protein CASSSAGLYQETQYF.

The chain couples TRBV6-2 or TRBV6-3 to TRBJ1-1; D call uncertain. The germline V gene has CDR1 MNHEY and CDR2 SVGEGT. Trimming took off 6 bases at V and 11 bases at J, with 16 bases between the two ends. This CDR3 is built from 12 residues. CDR3 coding DNA: TGTGCCAGCAGCCAAGGGAGAGAGAAGGCTTTCTTT. This codes for CASSQGREKAFF.

In its sample, this clonotype was seen a few times. The chain links TRBV27 to TRBJ2-7, with 10 bases that match TRBD2. The CDR3 runs 15 residues. Germline V gene data show CDR1 as MNHEY and CDR2 as SMNVEV (reference sequence). V shed 5 bases and J 2 bases; nucleotides not matched to a gene: 6. The CDR3: CASSQLAGSPYEQYF. As DNA, the CDR3 is TGTGCCAGCAGTCAACTAGCGGGATCCCCCTACGAGCAGTACTTC.

This clonotype was seen a handful of times. This chain uses TRBV9 with TRBJ2-5; 10 bases line up with TRBD2. Germline CDR1 is SGDLS and CDR2 is YYNGEE. The trim removed 4 bases at V and 4 bases at J, leaving 10 bases unmatched. This CDR3 is 16 amino acids long. The CDR3 DNA sequence: TGTGCCAGCAGCCCACCGGCTAGCGGGAGTGGAGAGACCCAGTACTTC. Its translation: CASSPPASGSGETQYF.

This chain uses TRBV7-3 with TRBJ2-2; D ambiguous. The V gene lost 5 bases and the J gene lost 4 bases, with 8 bases spanning the gap. This CDR3 has 13 amino acids. Germline loops: CDR1 SGHTA, CDR2 FQGTGA. As DNA, the CDR3 is TGTGCCAGCAGCCACCCGTTCACCGGGGAGCTGTTTTTT. Translation: CASSHPFTGELFF.

The rearrangement links TRBV5-1 to TRBJ2-1; 13 bases fit TRBD2. Looked up from germline, CDR1 is SGHRS and CDR2 is YFSETQ. Trimming took 0 bases from V and 8 from J; bases not matched to a gene: 5. The CDR3 covers 16 residues. The CDR3 reads CASSLGTSGSVDEQFF. The CDR3 region has the DNA TGCGCCAGCAGCTTGGGGACTAGCGGGAGCGTGGATGAGCAGTTCTTC.

The gene calls are TRBV20-1 and TRBJ2-7, with a weak D call TRBD2 (6 bases). The CDR3 is made up of 13 amino acids. Germline lookup yields CDR1 DFQATT and CDR2 SNEGSKA (reference sequence). V lost 8 bases and J 0 bases, leaving 14 bases between the germline ends. For the CDR3, the DNA is TGCAGTTGGGGCGGGGCTGGCTCCTACGAGCAGTACTTC. Protein sequence: CSWGGAGSYEQYF.